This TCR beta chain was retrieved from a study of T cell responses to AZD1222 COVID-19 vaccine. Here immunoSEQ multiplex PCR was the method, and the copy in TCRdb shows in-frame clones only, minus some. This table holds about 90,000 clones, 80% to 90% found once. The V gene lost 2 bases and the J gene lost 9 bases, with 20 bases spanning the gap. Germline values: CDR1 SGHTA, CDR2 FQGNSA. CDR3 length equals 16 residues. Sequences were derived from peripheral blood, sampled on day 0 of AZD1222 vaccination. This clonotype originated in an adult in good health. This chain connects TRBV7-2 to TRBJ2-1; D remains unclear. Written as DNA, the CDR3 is TGTGCCAGCAGCTTAATTGAGGCTGTGGTAACCTCTGAGCAGTTCTTC. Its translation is CASSLIEAVVTSEQFF.